A selection of T cell receptor beta chains follows, all from one sample in a study of regulatory T cells in long-lasting Graves disease. TCRdb used MiXCR to reprocess the multiplex PCR reads, holding one entry per CDR3 protein. The data show some 500,000 distinct CDR3 sequences, 15% to 20% seen once. Another study also made use of these data, one on T cells in Graves' hyperthyroidism and ophthalmopathy.

The specimen was peripheral blood mononuclear cells (PBMCs), collected at new diagnosis, from a patient treated with antithyroid drugs. These receptors were taken from a woman between 40 and 65 years old with Graves disease. The CDR3 runs from the conserved cysteine through the conserved F or W. The D gene is left open where the match is weak. Clone size is given for some rows only: seen once, a few or many times, or a class if the clone is expanded.

TRBJ2-5	NA	TRBV5-6	NA	CASSQSPNPQETQYF	TGTGCCAGCAGCCAAAGCCCGAACCCCCAAGAGACCCAGTACTTC
TRBJ2-7	many	TRBV2	NA	CASNGGYEQYF	TGTGCCAGCAACGGAGGGTACGAGCAGTACTTC
TRBJ1-2	many	TRBV6-1	NA	CASSEQNPYGYTF	TGTGCCAGCAGTGAACAGAATCCCTATGGCTACACCTTC
TRBJ2-3	many	TRBV20-1	NA	CSASLADTQYF	TGCAGTGCGAGTCTAGCAGATACGCAGTATTTT
TRBJ2-5	few	TRBV7-9	TRBD2	CASSFSGGAYETQYF	TGTGCCAGCAGCTTCAGCGGGGGGGCATACGAGACCCAGTACTTC
TRBJ2-1	many	TRBV12-3/TRBV12-4	NA	CASSAGRWGYNEQFF	TGTGCCAGCAGCGCCGGAAGGTGGGGCTACAATGAGCAGTTCTTC
TRBJ2-5	many	TRBV3-1	NA	CASSPISGQETQYF	TGTGCCAGCAGCCCCATTAGCGGCCAAGAGACCCAGTACTTC
TRBJ2-5	many	TRBV7-9	NA	CASSSRMLQETQYF	TGTGCCAGCAGCTCCCGGATGCTTCAAGAGACCCAGTACTTC
TRBJ1-4	many	TRBV7-8	NA	CASSLARTATNEKLFF	TGTGCCAGCAGCTTGGCACGGACAGCAACTAATGAAAAACTGTTTTTT
TRBJ2-3	few	TRBV5-1	NA	CASSRGDSADTQYF	TGCGCCAGCAGCAGGGGGGACTCGGCAGATACGCAGTATTTT
TRBJ1-4	many	TRBV28	NA	CASYPRDSTNEKLFF	TGTGCCAGCTATCCTCGGGACTCAACTAATGAAAAACTGTTTTTT
TRBJ2-7	many	TRBV13	TRBD1	CASSFRDRGGEQYF	TGTGCCAGCAGCTTTCGGGACAGGGGTGGAGAGCAGTACTTC
TRBJ2-7	many	TRBV6-9	TRBD1	CASSSHSPGQGRYEQYF	TGTGCCAGCAGTTCCCACTCCCCGGGACAGGGGCGCTACGAGCAGTACTTC
TRBJ2-7	NA	TRBV6-1	TRBD1	CASSAPPGQGAEANEQYF	TGTGCCAGCAGTGCACCCCCGGGACAGGGGGCTGAAGCGAACGAGCAGTACTTC
TRBJ2-1	NA	TRBV6-2/TRBV6-3	NA	CASSYGPFRDEQFF	TGTGCCAGCAGTTACGGGCCCTTCAGGGATGAGCAGTTCTTC
TRBJ1-2	NA	TRBV19	TRBD1	CASSLRDRGPGYTF	TGTGCCAGTAGTCTCCGGGACAGGGGGCCTGGCTACACCTTC
TRBJ1-2	many	TRBV18	NA	CASSPGISDYGYTF	TGTGCCAGCTCACCAGGGATTTCGGACTATGGCTACACCTTC